This is a list of T cell receptor beta chains from one sample in a study of blood T cell repertoires in COVID-19. Assay: immunoSEQ multiplex PCR; the TCRdb copy retains only in-frame clones and omits some. The sample gives some 170,000 clones, roughly 87% of which show up once; 1.6% is in the top ten. Sequencing was carried out using peripheral blood. The receptors shown here come from a woman in her forties or fifties with acute or convalescent COVID-19. The conserved cysteine and the conserved F or W are not part of the CDR3 here.

len,j_gene,v_gene,CDR3aa
12,TRBJ1-2,TRBV24-1,ATSDYRESNGYT
12,TRBJ2-1,TRBV11-2,ASSQTGGRNEQF
11,TRBJ2-7,TRBV30,AWESGQAYEQY
14,TRBJ1-1,TRBV6-2/TRBV6-3,ASSAQGRWLNTEAF
13,TRBJ2-1,TRBV5-1,ASNPLGADYNEQF
13,TRBJ2-1,TRBV30,AWSRSGGTYNEQF
12,TRBJ2-7,TRBV3-1/TRBV3-2,ASSQDSRALGQY
12,TRBJ1-5,TRBV30,AWSTEVSNQPQH
14,TRBJ2-2,TRBV30,AWIGTSGRITGELF
12,TRBJ2-1,TRBV29-1,SVEVGLADNEQF
13,TRBJ1-1,TRBV5-1,ASSFAGGWDTEAF
12,TRBJ2-1,TRBV18,ASSPGAGVGEQF
11,TRBJ1-1,TRBV7-2,ASSLSLPTEAF
11,TRBJ1-5,TRBV10-1,ASSPNRDQPQH
12,TRBJ2-3,TRBV6-5,ASSKMTATDTQY
13,TRBJ1-2,TRBV11-2,ASSFSTLVGYGYT
13,TRBJ1-1,TRBV7-6,ASSRSGTGGTEAF
15,TRBJ1-3,TRBV4-3,ASSQDLSEGSQNTIY
15,TRBJ2-5,TRBV7-8,ASSRHYLAGVAETQY
15,TRBJ2-1,TRBV11-2,ASSLQTAGLANNEQF
10,TRBJ2-7,TRBV11-3,ASSLSDLGQY
12,TRBJ2-3,TRBV6-5,ASTYGGPGDTQY
12,TRBJ1-2,TRBV3-1/TRBV3-2,ASSRRTGFYGYT
13,TRBJ2-2,TRBV5-1,ASTSTGATTGELF
13,TRBJ1-2,TRBV21-1,ASSTGRGENYGYT
13,TRBJ2-5,TRBV7-6,ASSLGEGVQETQY
13,TRBJ1-1,TRBV7-2,ASSLSGGLGTEAF
13,TRBJ1-4,TRBV4-2,ASSQERQLNEKLF
13,TRBJ2-3,TRBV19,ASRLSGARTDTQY
13,TRBJ1-1,TRBV6-5,ASSYRAAGGTEAF
11,TRBJ1-1,TRBV30,AWSVIRDTEAF
12,TRBJ2-1,TRBV12-5,ASGLWTSSDEQF
13,TRBJ1-2,TRBV16,ASSQSGQGGESYT
13,TRBJ2-7,TRBV7-6,ASSPRGQGPYEQY
14,TRBJ2-3,TRBV7-9,ASSLGLAGAGDTQY
13,TRBJ2-5,TRBV10-1,ASSEATGAGETQY
12,TRBJ2-2,TRBV7-9,ASSLIPGSGELF
14,TRBJ1-1,TRBV21-1,ASSKASGQGYTEAF
12,TRBJ2-7,TRBV19,ASSMRQGGYEQY
15,TRBJ1-5,TRBV2,ASSEGTASSAHQPQH
11,TRBJ1-1,TRBV5-1,ASSLGVNTEAF
10,TRBJ2-7,TRBV20-1,SASGLTYEQY
11,TRBJ1-2,TRBV5-1,ASQTGGKNGYT
11,TRBJ2-5,TRBV4-1,ASSPTTGETQY